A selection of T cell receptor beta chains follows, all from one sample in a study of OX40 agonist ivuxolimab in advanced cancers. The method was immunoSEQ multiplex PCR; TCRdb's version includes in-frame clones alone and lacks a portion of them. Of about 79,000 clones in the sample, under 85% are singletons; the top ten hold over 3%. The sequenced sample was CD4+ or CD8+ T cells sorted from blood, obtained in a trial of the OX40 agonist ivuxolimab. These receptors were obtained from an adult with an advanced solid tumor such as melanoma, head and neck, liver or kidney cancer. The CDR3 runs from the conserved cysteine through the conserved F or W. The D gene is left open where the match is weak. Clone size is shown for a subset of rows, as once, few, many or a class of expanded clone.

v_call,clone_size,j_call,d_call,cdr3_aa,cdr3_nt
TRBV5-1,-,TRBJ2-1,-,CASSRRDSTYNEQFF,TGCGCCAGCAGCCGCCGGGACTCAACCTACAATGAGCAGTTCTTC
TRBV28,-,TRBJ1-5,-,CATLHRGNQPQHF,TGTGCCACCCTGCACAGGGGCAATCAGCCCCAGCATTTT
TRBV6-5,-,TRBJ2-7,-,CASSYGSVYEQYF,TGTGCCAGCAGTTATGGTTCGGTCTACGAGCAGTACTTC
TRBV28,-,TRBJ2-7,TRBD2,CASRGSGTSGYEQYF,TGTGCCAGCAGGGGATCGGGGACTAGCGGATACGAGCAGTACTTC
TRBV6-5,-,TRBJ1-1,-,CASSYSRADTEAFF,TGTGCCAGCAGTTACTCCCGGGCAGACACTGAAGCTTTCTTT
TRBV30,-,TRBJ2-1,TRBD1,CAWSVKGAGGNEQFF,TGTGCCTGGAGTGTAAAGGGGGCCGGAGGCAATGAGCAGTTCTTC
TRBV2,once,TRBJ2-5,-,CASRPGGPRETQYF,TGTGCCAGCAGACCCGGAGGGCCGAGGGAGACCCAGTACTTC
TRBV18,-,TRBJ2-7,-,CASSPMSNPYEQYF,TGTGCCAGCTCACCAATGTCGAACCCCTACGAGCAGTACTTC
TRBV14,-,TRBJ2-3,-,CASSQETRDTRTDTQYF,TGTGCCAGCAGCCAAGAAACGCGGGACACCCGCACAGATACGCAGTATTTT
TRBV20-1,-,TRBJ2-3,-,CRALGDTQYF,TGCAGGGCCCTCGGGGATACGCAGTATTTT
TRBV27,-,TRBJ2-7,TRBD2,CASSLFGTIHYEQYF,TGTGCCAGCAGTTTATTTGGGACTATACACTACGAGCAGTACTTC
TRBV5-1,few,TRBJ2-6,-,CASSLAGGAGANVLTF,TGCGCCAGCAGCTTGGCTGGGGGCGCTGGGGCCAACGTCCTGACTTTC
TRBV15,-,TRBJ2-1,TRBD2,CATSRVMGGFSYNEQFF,TGTGCCACCAGCAGAGTTATGGGGGGGTTCTCCTACAATGAGCAGTTCTTC
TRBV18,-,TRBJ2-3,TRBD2,CASSLLAGEADTQYF,TGTGCCAGCTCCCTACTAGCGGGAGAGGCCGATACGCAGTATTTT
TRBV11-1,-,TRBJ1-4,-,CASSLNSGGRNEKLFF,TGTGCCAGCAGCTTAAACTCGGGGGGACGCAATGAAAAACTGTTTTTT
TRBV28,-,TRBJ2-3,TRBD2,CASLSSGLGADTQYF,TGTGCCAGCCTTTCTAGCGGCCTCGGGGCAGATACGCAGTATTTT
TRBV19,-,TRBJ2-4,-,CASSIAGAKNIQYF,TGTGCCAGTAGTATTGCAGGGGCCAAAAACATTCAGTACTTC
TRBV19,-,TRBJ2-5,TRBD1,CASSSGGETQYF,TGTGCCAGTAGTTCAGGGGGAGAGACCCAGTACTTC
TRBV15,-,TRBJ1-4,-,CATSSALAGPTNEKLFF,TGTGCCACCAGCAGCGCCTTGGCAGGGCCGACTAATGAAAAACTGTTTTTT
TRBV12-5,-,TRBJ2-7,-,CASGLVGGHEQYF,TGTGCTAGTGGTTTGGTTGGGGGACACGAGCAGTACTTC
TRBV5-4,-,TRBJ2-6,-,CASSDKSSGANVLTF,TGTGCCAGCAGCGATAAAAGCTCTGGGGCCAACGTCCTGACTTTC
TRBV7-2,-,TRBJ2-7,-,CASSLAVGEQYF,TGTGCCAGCAGCTTAGCCGTAGGCGAGCAGTACTTC
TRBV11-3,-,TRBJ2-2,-,CASSRGFTGELFF,TGTGCCAGCAGCCGGGGGTTCACCGGGGAGCTGTTTTTT
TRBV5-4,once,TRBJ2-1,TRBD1,CASSLQGGEVNEQFF,TGTGCCAGCAGCTTACAGGGGGGAGAAGTCAATGAGCAGTTCTTC
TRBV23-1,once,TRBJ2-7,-,CASSHSPRVYYEQYF,TGCGCCAGCAGTCACTCCCCCAGAGTCTACTACGAGCAGTACTTC